Listed here are 25 T cell receptor beta chains from one sample, sequenced in a study of shared T cell receptors in the human thymus. Sequenced by immunoSEQ multiplex PCR; TCRdb stores in-frame clones only, minus some. This table holds over 650,000 clones, more than 70% found once. These data also featured in a second study, about human thymus T cells.

The sample comprised thymocytes. Every receptor here comes from a boy younger than two with a congenital heart defect.

This chain links TRBV23-1 with TRBJ1-4, with D possibly being TRBD1 (5 bases). TRBV23-1 carries the ORF label, with uncertain function. The V end was cut by 0 bases, the J end by 8 bases, with 13 bases between. The CDR3 extends over 15 amino acids. The CDR3 bases are TGCGCCAGCAGTCAATCATGGCAGGGAGGCGAAAAACTGTTTTTT. Residues: CASSQSWQGGEKLFF.

This clone was detected once. The V and J genes are TRBV7-6 and TRBJ2-7, with D perhaps matching TRBD1 (6 bases). Trimming cost V 1 base and J 6 bases, with 10 bases left between them. This CDR3 spans 13 amino acids. Germline V gene data show CDR1 as SGHVS and CDR2 as FNYEAQ. The CDR3: CASSLDRVTEQYF. CDR3 sequence (DNA): TGTGCCAGCAGCTTAGACAGGGTAACCGAGCAGTACTTC.

The V gene is TRBV27, the J gene TRBJ2-7; D perhaps matches TRBD2 (7 bases). CDR1 and CDR2 from the germline V gene are MNHEY and SMNVEV (reference sequence). Trimming shortened V by 6 bases and J by 5 bases, and 11 bases separated the two germline ends. The CDR3 spans 12 residues. The CDR3 DNA reads as TGTGCCAGCAGCTTCGGGGGGCACGAGCAGTACTTC. Its protein is CASSFGGHEQYF.

The chain couples TRBV28 to TRBJ2-3, with D maybe TRBD2 (6 bases). CDR1 and CDR2 (germline): MDHEN, SYDVKM. The CDR3 has 21 amino acids. V lost 5 bases and J lost 1, with 31 bases in between. The CDR3 DNA is TGTGCCAGCAGTCCCGCAGGGTCCGTCCTAGCGCCGATTACTCGCACAGATACGCAGTATTTT. Its translation: CASSPAGSVLAPITRTDTQYF.

The chain recombines TRBV10-3 with TRBJ1-3; 7 bases map to TRBD1. Germline values: CDR1 ENHRY, CDR2 SYGVKD. CDR3 length equals 18 residues. J lost 0 bases, V lost 6 bases, and 14 bases had no gene match. The CDR3 reads CAIRPRDRVRDSGNTIYF. The CDR3 coding sequence is TGTGCCATCAGGCCCCGGGACAGAGTTCGGGACTCTGGAAACACCATATATTTT.

On this clone itself: The junction departs from the called germline gene at one end, perhaps through a read error. The chain employs TRBV5-1 and TRBJ2-1, with 8 bases aligning to TRBD2. Germline lookup yields CDR1 SGHRS and CDR2 YFSETQ. The CDR3 runs to 15 residues. The CDR3 sequence: CASSPIAGSSNEQFF. CDR3 coding DNA: TGCGCCAGCAGCCCTATAGCGGGATCCTCCAATGAGCAGTTCTTC. Full variable domain (missing parts from reference TRBV5-1 and TRBJ2-1): KAGVTQTPRYLIKTRGQQVTLSCSPISGHRSVSWYQQTPGQGLQFLFEYFSETQRNKGNFPGRFSGRQFSNSRSEMNVSTLELGDSALYLCASSPIAGSSNEQFFGPGTRLTVL.

The chain employs TRBV5-6 and TRBJ2-1, with 7 bases fitting TRBD2. CDR1 SGHDT and CDR2 YYEEEE come from the germline V gene. The V gene end was trimmed by 2 bases and the J gene end by 5 bases; junction bases not matched to a gene: 13. The CDR3 contains 17 residues. CDR3 nucleotides: TGTGCCAGCAGCTTACAGCGACGACTAGCTAACAACAATGAGCAGTTCTTC. This gives the protein CASSLQRRLANNNEQFF.

The chain recombines TRBV4-2 with TRBJ2-5, with 7 nucleotides matching TRBD2. Germline-derived CDR1 and CDR2 are LGHNA and YNFKEQ. The CDR3 contains 16 residues. V lost 0 bases, J lost 1 base, and 5 bases stayed unmatched. The CDR3 reads CASSQEVGGGQETQYF. Here the CDR3 DNA reads TGTGCCAGCAGCCAAGAGGTGGGCGGGGGCCAAGAGACCCAGTACTTC.

The rearrangement joins TRBV10-1 to TRBJ2-1, with 10 bases fitting TRBD2. Germline CDR1 WNHNN, CDR2 SYGVQD (reference sequence). With 6 bases clipped from V and 8 bases from J, the junction kept 7 bases outside the gene matches. The CDR3 has 14 residues. The DNA for the CDR3 is TGCGCCAGCAGCTTACTAGCGGGATTCGATGAGCAGTTCTTC. It yields the protein CASSLLAGFDEQFF.

The CDR3 DNA reads TGCAGTGCCTGGGACAGCTATGGCTACACCTTC. It yields the protein CSAWDSYGYTF. This chain joins TRBV20-1 and TRBJ1-2, with 7 nucleotides matching TRBD1. Germline-derived CDR1 and CDR2 are DFQATT and SNEGSKA (reference sequence). Trimming cost V 6 bases and J 4 bases; bases outside gene matches: 2. There are 11 residues in the CDR3.

This chain uses TRBV27 with TRBJ2-3, with a possible D match to TRBD2 (6 bases). Germline CDR1 is MNHEY and CDR2 is SMNVEV (reference sequence). V gave up 3 bases and J gave up 4 bases, with 17 bases separating them. This CDR3 is 16 amino acids long. CDR3 DNA: TGTGCCAGCAGTTTGGTTGGGCGGGATGGGGCAGATACGCAGTATTTT. It translates to CASSLVGRDGADTQYF.

This clone was seen only a few times. The V and J genes are TRBV27 and TRBJ2-5; weak D call: TRBD2 (6 bases). The better agreement between TRBJ2-7 and the DNA end casts doubt on the J call. Germline V gene data show CDR1 as MNHEY and CDR2 as SMNVEV (reference sequence). The CDR3 has 14 residues. The CDR3 reads CASSHRDLSYEQYF. In DNA form, the CDR3 reads TGTGCCAGCAGTCACCGGGACTTGTCCTACGAGCAGTACTTC.

This clone has a single count. One junction end disagrees with the germline gene, perhaps due to a read error. V is TRBV7-7 and J is TRBJ1-6, with D possibly TRBD1 on 5 matching bases. CDR3 length: 16 residues. The germline V gene encodes CDR1 SSHAT and CDR2 FNYEAQ (reference sequence). The CDR3 DNA follows: TGTGCTAGCAGCCCCCGGGGGGTCCAATCTAATTCACCCCTCCACTTT. This translates into CASSPRGVQSNSPLHF.

This chain connects TRBV7-8 to TRBJ2-5, with D tentatively TRBD2 (6 bases). Germline lookup yields CDR1 SGHVS and CDR2 FQNEAQ. The ends were cut back, 5 bases at V and 5 bases at J, with 15 bases in the middle. This CDR3 region has 14 residues. The CDR3, as DNA: TGTGCCAGCAGCACCCGGGGGTACCGGGAGACCCAGTACTTC. Translation: CASSTRGYRETQYF. Variable domain in full (rest from reference TRBV7-8 and TRBJ2-5): GAGVSQSPRYKVAKRGQDVALRCDPISGHVSLFWYQQALGQGPEFLTYFQNEAQLDKSGLPSDRFFAERPEGSVSTLKIQRTQQEDSAVYLCASSTRGYRETQYFGPGTRLLVL.

This rearrangement joins TRBV5-1 to TRBJ2-7, with TRBD2 as a possible D gene (5 bases). The CDR3 loop spans 13 amino acids. Germline V lookup: CDR1 SGHRS, CDR2 YFSETQ. V was shortened by 6 bases and J by 6 bases, with 16 bases between the two germline ends. The CDR3 region has the DNA TGCGCCAGCAATTTCCGGGGAGTGGGCGAGCAGTACTTC. This codes for CASNFRGVGEQYF. Full variable domain (rest looked up from reference TRBV5-1 and TRBJ2-7): KAGVTQTPRYLIKTRGQQVTLSCSPISGHRSVSWYQQTPGQGLQFLFEYFSETQRNKGNFPGRFSGRQFSNSRSEMNVSTLELGDSALYLCASNFRGVGEQYFGPGTRLTVT.

In DNA form, the CDR3 reads TGTGCCAGCAGCGCCCGGACTAGCGGGCTAACCTACGAGCAGTACTTC. It yields the protein CASSARTSGLTYEQYF. This rearrangement joins TRBV13 to TRBJ2-7; the match to TRBD2 covers 11 bases. The V gene's germline CDR1 is PRHDT and CDR2 FYEKMQ (reference sequence). J was trimmed by 2 bases and V by 5 bases; bases with no gene match: 8. The CDR3 is made up of 16 amino acids.

V is TRBV10-2 and J is TRBJ1-5; tentative D call: TRBD1 (5 bases). The CDR3 totals 14 residues. Germline V gives CDR1 WSHSY, CDR2 SAAADI. The V end was cut by 3 bases, the J end by 3 bases, with 9 bases between. The DNA of the CDR3 is TGCGCCAGCAGTGACCGACAGACCAATCAGCCCCAGCATTTT. It codes for CASSDRQTNQPQHF.

This clone was detected once. One junction end does not reproduce the germline sequence, and a read error may be involved. The V and J genes are TRBV30 and TRBJ2-3; 7 nucleotides match TRBD2. Germline V gene sequence: CDR1 GTSNPN, CDR2 SVGIG (reference sequence). The CDR3 consists of 17 residues. The CDR3 coding sequence is TGTGCCTGGAGTACCGACCAGCGGGGTAAGGGCACAGATGCGCAGTATTTT. Translating gives CAWSTDQRGKGTDAQYF. The whole variable domain, filled in from reference TRBV30 and TRBJ2-3, reads SQTIHQWPATLVQPVGSPLSLECTVEGTSNPNLYWYRQAAGRGLQLLFYSVGIGQISSEVPQNLSASRPQDRQFILSSKKLLLSDSGFYLCAWSTDQRGKGTDAQYFGPGTRLTVL.

The CDR3 region is CASSDFLGSPYEQYF. The CDR3 DNA is TGTGCCAGCAGTGACTTCCTAGGATCCCCCTACGAGCAGTACTTC. The genes are TRBV6-1 and TRBJ2-5; D remains unclear. The DNA end favors TRBJ2-7, so the J call may be wrong. CDR1 is MNHNS and CDR2 is SASEGT in the germline V gene. This CDR3 has 15 residues.

This clone was observed once. This chain joins TRBV9 and TRBJ2-1; 9 bases align to TRBD2. CDR1 and CDR2 from the germline V gene are SGDLS and YYNGEE. The trim removed 4 bases at V and 7 bases at J, leaving 6 bases unmatched. There are 14 residues in the CDR3. CDR3 DNA: TGTGCCAGCAGCCCGGGACTAGCATTGAATGAGCAGTTCTTC. Translation: CASSPGLALNEQFF.

The chain is built from TRBV28 and TRBJ1-4; TRBD1 aligns across 7 bases. With 5 bases clipped from V and 3 bases from J, the junction kept 6 bases outside the gene matches. This CDR3 has 15 amino acids. Germline CDR1 reads MDHEN; CDR2 reads SYDVKM. CDR3 protein: CASSPDRAANEKLFF. The CDR3 DNA reads TGTGCCAGCAGTCCCGACAGGGCGGCTAATGAAAAACTGTTTTTT.

The chain combines TRBV10-1 with TRBJ2-1, with 12 positions matching TRBD2. Germline-derived CDR1 and CDR2 are WNHNN and SYGVQD (reference sequence). The CDR3 is 18 residues long. V was clipped by 0 bases and J by 7 bases; unmatched bases: 10. The CDR3 sequence is CASSESVSSGRAWNEQFF. The DNA of the CDR3 is TGCGCCAGCAGTGAGTCGGTGTCTAGCGGGAGGGCCTGGAATGAGCAGTTCTTC.

This chain connects TRBV15 to TRBJ1-3, with 7 bases that match TRBD1. V trimming: 5 bases; J trimming: 0 bases; junction bases outside the gene matches: 10. The CDR3 totals 17 residues. Germline CDR1 and CDR2: LNHNV and YYDKDF (reference sequence). The CDR3 DNA follows: TGTGCCACCAGCCCAAGGGGGCCACCGAGCTCTGGAAACACCATATATTTT. Translated: CATSPRGPPSSGNTIYF.

The V gene is TRBV7-6, the J gene TRBJ1-5; no reliable D call. The germline V gene encodes CDR1 SGHVS and CDR2 FNYEAQ. The CDR3 contains 19 residues. The V end lost 8 bases, the J end lost 0 bases, and 26 bases lay between the germline ends. In nucleotides, the CDR3 is TGTGCCAGCCCCTTCGTAGACCGGGATCCTCATCATAGCAATCAGCCCCAGCATTTT. Protein: CASPFVDRDPHHSNQPQHF.

This chain connects TRBV28 to TRBJ2-7; 7 bases fit TRBD1. V shed 2 bases and J 6 bases; nucleotides not matched to a gene: 16. The CDR3 length is 17 residues. In germline, CDR1 is MDHEN, CDR2 SYDVKM. CDR3 residues: CASSLPRRGGPRGEQYF. The CDR3 DNA is TGTGCCAGCAGTTTACCCCGGAGAGGGGGCCCAAGGGGCGAGCAGTACTTC.